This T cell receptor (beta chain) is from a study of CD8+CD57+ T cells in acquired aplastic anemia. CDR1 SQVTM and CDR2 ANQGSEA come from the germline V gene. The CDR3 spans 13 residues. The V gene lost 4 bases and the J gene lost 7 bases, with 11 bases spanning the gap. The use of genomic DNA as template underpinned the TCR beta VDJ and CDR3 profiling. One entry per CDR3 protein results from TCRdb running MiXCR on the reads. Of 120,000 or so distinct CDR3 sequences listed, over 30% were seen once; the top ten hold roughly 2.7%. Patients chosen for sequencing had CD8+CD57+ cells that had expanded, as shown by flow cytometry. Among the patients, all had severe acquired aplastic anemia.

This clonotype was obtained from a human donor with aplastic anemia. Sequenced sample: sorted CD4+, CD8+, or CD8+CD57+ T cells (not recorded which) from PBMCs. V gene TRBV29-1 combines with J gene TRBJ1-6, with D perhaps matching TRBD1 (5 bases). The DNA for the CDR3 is TGCAGCGTTGCGGTCAGGGACAATTCACCCCTCCACTTT. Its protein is CSVAVRDNSPLHF.